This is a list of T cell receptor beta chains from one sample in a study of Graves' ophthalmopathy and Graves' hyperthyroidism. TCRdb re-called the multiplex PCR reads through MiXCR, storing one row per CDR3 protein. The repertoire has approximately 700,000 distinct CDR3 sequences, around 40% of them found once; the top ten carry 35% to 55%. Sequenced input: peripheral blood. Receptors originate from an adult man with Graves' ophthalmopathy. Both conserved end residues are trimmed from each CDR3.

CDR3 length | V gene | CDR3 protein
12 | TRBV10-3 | AISEEALGYEQY
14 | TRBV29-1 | SVVGISDATNEKLF
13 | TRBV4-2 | ASSQVTGGNQPQH
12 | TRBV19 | ASSMRAGNQPQH
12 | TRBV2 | ASRGPGLLGPQH
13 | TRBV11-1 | ASSRQAAGKETQY
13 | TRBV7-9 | ASSLFGAAYETQY
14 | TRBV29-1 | SVEPRLAGNTDTQY
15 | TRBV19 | TSSDQDRGRGTGELF
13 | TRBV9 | ASSTRQGSNSPLH
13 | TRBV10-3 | AISERDRSGTEAF
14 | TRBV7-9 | ASNLPGQGNQETQY
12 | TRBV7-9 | AGSISGGNTEAF
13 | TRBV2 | ASTPGGSGANVLT
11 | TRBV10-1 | ASSESRSTEAF
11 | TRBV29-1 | SVSVSRPSEQY
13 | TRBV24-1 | ASSRGQGGNQPQH
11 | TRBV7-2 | ASSLMTGYGYT
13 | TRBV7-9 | ASGRPTGRLQTQY
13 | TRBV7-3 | ASSLRGGPTGELF
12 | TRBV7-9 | ASTSGVGNSPLH
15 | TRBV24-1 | ATSPKGKGQADYGYT
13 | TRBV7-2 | ASSLQSVGAREQY
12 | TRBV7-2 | ASSPLAGAYEQY
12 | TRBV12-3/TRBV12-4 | ASSWDSARYEQY
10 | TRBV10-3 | ATGTANYGYT